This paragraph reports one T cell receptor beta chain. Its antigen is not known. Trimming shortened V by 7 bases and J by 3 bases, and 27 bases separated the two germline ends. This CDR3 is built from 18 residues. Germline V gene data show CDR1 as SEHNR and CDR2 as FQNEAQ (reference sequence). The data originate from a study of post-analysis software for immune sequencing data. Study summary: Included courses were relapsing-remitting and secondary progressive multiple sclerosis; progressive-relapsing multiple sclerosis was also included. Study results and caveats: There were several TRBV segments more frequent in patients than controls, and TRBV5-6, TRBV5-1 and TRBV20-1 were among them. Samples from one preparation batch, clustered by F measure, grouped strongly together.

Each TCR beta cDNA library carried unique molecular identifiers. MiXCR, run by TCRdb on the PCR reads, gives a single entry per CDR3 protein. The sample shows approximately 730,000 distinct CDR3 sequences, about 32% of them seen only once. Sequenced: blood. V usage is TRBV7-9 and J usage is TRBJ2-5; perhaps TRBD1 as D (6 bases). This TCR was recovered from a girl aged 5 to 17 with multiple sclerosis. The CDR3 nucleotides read TGTGCCAGCACCTCCTTTACTACAGGGTACCCATTAAAAGAGACCCAGTACTTC. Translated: CASTSFTTGYPLKETQYF.